The 27 T cell receptor beta chains presented below share a single source sample, sequenced in a study of cytomegalovirus exposure and HLA in healthy donors. In the PCR, 60 Vbeta and 13 Jbeta primers were used. Profiling relied on immunoSEQ multiplex PCR, and the TCRdb table lists in-frame clones only, not all of them. Of around 140,000 clones in the sample, about 79% are singletons; the top ten hold under 2%. Sequencing was carried out using PBMCs. The source is a female donor in good health and CMV-seropositive.

The V and J genes are TRBV7-2 and TRBJ2-3, with D hard to call. This CDR3 comprises 14 residues. Deletions cut 5 bases from V and 4 bases from J, with 13 bases between. CDR1 and CDR2 (germline): SGHTA, FQGNSA. The DNA of the CDR3 is TGTGCCAGCAGCGGCCCGGGTGTTTCAGATACGCAGTATTTT. It specifies CASSGPGVSDTQYF.

The rearrangement links TRBV7-3 to TRBJ2-3; 9 nucleotides align to TRBD2. With 0 bases clipped from V and 0 bases from J, the junction kept 7 bases outside the gene matches. Germline CDR1 reads SGHTA; CDR2 reads FQGTGA. The CDR3 runs to 18 residues. This CDR3 is CASSLTRGTSTSTDTQYF. The CDR3 DNA reads TGTGCCAGCAGCTTAACCCGGGGGACTAGCACAAGCACAGATACGCAGTATTTT.

The J gene is TRBJ1-2, the V gene TRBV7-2; TRBD1 aligns across 11 bases. This CDR3 contains 16 residues. Per germline, CDR1 SGHTA and CDR2 FQGNSA. The V and J ends lost 4 bases and 7 bases, in that order; junction bases with no gene match: 11. DNA of the CDR3: TGTGCCAGCAGCTCTTTCCTCGGGACAGGGGGTGGTGGCTACACCTTC. Its translation: CASSSFLGTGGGGYTF.

V is TRBV5-1 and J is TRBJ2-2, with 9 bases lining up with TRBD2. Germline CDR1 and CDR2: SGHRS and YFSETQ. Trimming cost V 2 bases and J 6 bases; bases outside gene matches: 5. The CDR3 loop spans 15 amino acids. In DNA, the CDR3 is TGCGCCAGCAGCTTTATAGCGGGGGCCCCCGGGGAGCTGTTTTTT. Its translation is CASSFIAGAPGELFF.

This chain joins TRBV29-1 and TRBJ1-2; 7 bases agree with TRBD1. This CDR3 contains 14 residues. J gave up 4 bases and V 4 bases, and 9 bases lay outside the gene matches. CDR1 SQVTM and CDR2 ANQGSEA come from the germline V gene. The DNA for the CDR3 is TGCAGCGTTGGGGACGAAGGGGGCATCTATGGCTACACCTTC. It codes for CSVGDEGGIYGYTF.

The rearrangement links TRBV6-1 to TRBJ2-5; possible D gene TRBD2, 5 bases. Germline CDR1 reads MNHNS; CDR2 reads SASEGT. This CDR3 has 13 amino acids. V lost 7 bases to trimming and J lost 4 bases, with 13 bases between them. The CDR3 reads CASTVLRGETQYF. In nucleotides, the CDR3 is TGTGCCAGCACAGTCCTTCGGGGAGAGACCCAGTACTTC.

The chain employs TRBV15 and TRBJ2-4, with D perhaps TRBD2 (5 bases). The CDR3 has 15 amino acids. Trimming took off 5 bases at V and 1 base at J, with 12 bases between the two ends. Germline V CDR1 and CDR2: LNHNV, YYDKDF (reference sequence). CDR3 in amino acids: CATSGGGTAKNIQYF. The CDR3 DNA sequence: TGTGCCACCAGCGGAGGAGGAACGGCCAAAAACATTCAGTACTTC.

The rearrangement joins TRBV19 to TRBJ2-2, with D possibly being TRBD1 (5 bases). Trimming stripped 5 bases from V and 0 bases from J, with 16 bases between. The CDR3 loop spans 17 amino acids. From germline, CDR1 is LNHDA and CDR2 SQIVND (reference sequence). The CDR3 loop is CASSSAGPFANTGELFF. CDR3 bases: TGTGCCAGTAGTTCGGCAGGGCCGTTCGCGAACACCGGGGAGCTGTTTTTT.

The CDR3 coding sequence is TGTGCCAGCAGACCCCCCGGGACAGGGGGCTCCCTAATTCAGTACTTC. Protein sequence: CASRPPGTGGSLIQYF. The rearrangement links TRBV19 to TRBJ2-4; 12 nucleotides match TRBD1. CDR1 LNHDA and CDR2 SQIVND come from the germline V gene (reference sequence). V trimming: 9 bases; J trimming: 10 bases; junction bases outside the gene matches: 16. CDR3 length: 16 residues.

The rearrangement uses TRBV4-1 and TRBJ2-1, with 7 bases identical to TRBD2. Trimming took 2 bases from V and 5 from J; bases not matched to a gene: 6. This CDR3 is built from 15 residues. Germline CDR1 is MGHRA and CDR2 is YSYEKL. CDR3 loop: CASSQLGLPNNEQFF. CDR3 in DNA: TGCGCCAGCAGCCAATTGGGACTACCTAACAATGAGCAGTTCTTC.

As concerns this clone: The CDR3 does not end in the conserved phenylalanine or tryptophan, so this is likely a read error. This chain uses TRBV9 with TRBJ1-2, with D uncertain. CDR3 size: 12 residues. V lost 0 bases and J lost 6, with 6 bases in between. Germline-derived CDR1 and CDR2 are SGDLS and YYNGEE. Here the CDR3 reads CASSVDSHGYTS. CDR3 in DNA: TGTGCCAGCAGCGTAGACAGCCATGGCTACACCTCC.

This chain joins TRBV27 and TRBJ2-5, with TRBD2 as a possible D gene (6 bases). The CDR3 runs 15 residues. Germline CDR1 reads MNHEY; CDR2 reads SMNVEV (reference sequence). Between the trimmed V and J ends, which lost 7 bases and 2 bases, there was a span of 17 bases. The CDR3 DNA reads TGTGCCAGCACCGTGACGTTCGCGGGGCAAGAGACCCAGTACTTC. Protein sequence: CASTVTFAGQETQYF.

As for this clone: Germline is not matched at one junction end, which may reflect a read error. This chain joins TRBV6-1 and TRBJ2-6; a weak D match, TRBD1 (8 bases). The length of the CDR3 is 18 residues. Germline lookup yields CDR1 MNHNS and CDR2 SASEGT. The CDR3 is CASSEMVQGVGGANVLPF. The DNA of the CDR3 is TGTGCCAGCAGTGAAATGGTACAGGGGGTGGGGGGGGCCAACGTCCTGCCTTTC.

The sample holds a few counts of this clone. The chain links TRBV28 to TRBJ2-3; TRBD2 matches 8 bases. The length of the CDR3 is 17 residues. Trimming cost V 4 bases and J 0 bases; bases outside gene matches: 9. Germline V lookup: CDR1 MDHEN, CDR2 SYDVKM. CDR3 sequence: CASSSRSGGPSTDTQYF. CDR3 coding DNA: TGTGCCAGCAGTTCCAGGAGCGGGGGCCCCAGCACAGATACGCAGTATTTT. The whole variable domain, remainder taken from reference TRBV28 and TRBJ2-3, is DVKVTQSSRYLVKRTGEKVFLECVQDMDHENMFWYRQDPGLGLRLIYFSYDVKMKEKGDIPEGYSVSREKKERFSLILESASTNQTSMYLCASSSRSGGPSTDTQYFGPGTRLTVL.

Here the CDR3 reads CASSLTSGRVTQYF. CDR3 bases: TGTGCCAGCAGTCTAACTAGCGGGAGGGTTACGCAGTACTTC. This rearrangement joins TRBV27 to TRBJ2-7; TRBD2 matches at 13 bases. CDR3 length: 14 residues. Germline CDR1 and CDR2: MNHEY and SMNVEV (reference sequence). V lost 5 bases and J lost 9; bases outside the gene matches: 7.

The chain couples TRBV5-4 to TRBJ2-1, with D possibly matching TRBD2 (7 bases). The CDR3 sequence is 15 residues long. The ends were cut back, 3 bases at V and 1 base at J, with 11 bases in the middle. The germline V gene encodes CDR1 SGHNT and CDR2 YYREEE (reference sequence). CDR3 in amino acids: CASSSGGQSYNEQFF. CDR3 DNA: TGTGCCAGCAGCTCCGGGGGGCAATCCTACAATGAGCAGTTCTTC.

The chain recombines TRBV27 with TRBJ2-7; 7 bases match TRBD2. CDR1 and CDR2 from the germline V gene are MNHEY and SMNVEV (reference sequence). CDR3 length equals 15 residues. Trimming removed 4 bases from V and 0 bases from J; junction bases left unmatched: 6. DNA for the CDR3: TGTGCCAGCAGTTATCTTGGCGGGAGCTCCTACGAGCAGTACTTC. This codes for CASSYLGGSSYEQYF.

The chain joins TRBV18 to TRBJ1-1; 9 bases fit TRBD1. The CDR3 covers 14 residues. V lost 6 bases, J lost 3 bases, and 5 bases stayed unmatched. CDR1 and CDR2 from the germline V gene are KGHSH and LQKENI. This CDR3 reads CASSEQGADTEAFF. As DNA, the CDR3 is TGTGCCAGCTCCGAACAGGGGGCGGACACTGAAGCTTTCTTT.

CDR3 sequence: CASSPDYKARTDTQYF. In nucleotides, the CDR3 is TGTGCCAGCAGCCCGGACTACAAAGCCCGCACAGATACGCAGTATTTT. The V and J genes are TRBV7-2 and TRBJ2-3, with D perhaps matching TRBD2 (6 bases). V dropped 5 bases and J dropped 1 base, with 16 bases sitting between them. Germline CDR1 and CDR2: SGHTA and FQGNSA. The CDR3 is made up of 16 amino acids.

The chain employs TRBV6-5 and TRBJ1-1; D possibly corresponds to TRBD1 (6 bases). Germline CDR1 is MNHEY and CDR2 is SVGAGI. This CDR3 has 15 amino acids. V gave up 2 bases and J gave up 5 bases, with 15 bases separating them. CDR3 nucleotides: TGTGCCAGCAGTTACAGGGGGTTCCGGAAAACTGAAGCTTTCTTT. It specifies CASSYRGFRKTEAFF.

J is TRBJ2-5 and V is TRBV2; TRBD2 matches 9 bases. The CDR3 covers 16 residues. The V gene's germline CDR1 is SNHLY and CDR2 FYNNEI. V was clipped by 6 bases and J by 1 base; unmatched bases: 9. The CDR3 protein is CASSTRAGGPQETQYF. The CDR3 nucleotides read TGTGCCAGCAGCACTCGGGCGGGGGGGCCCCAAGAGACCCAGTACTTC.

The chain has TRBV7-3 and TRBJ2-3; a possible D gene is TRBD2 (6 bases). V gave up 0 bases and J gave up 5 bases, with 6 bases separating them. The CDR3 contains 13 residues. Germline loops: CDR1 SGHTA, CDR2 FQGTGA. CDR3 sequence: CASSLTGGDTQYF. The DNA of the CDR3 is TGTGCCAGCAGCTTAACGGGGGGAGATACGCAGTATTTT.

The chain links TRBV19 to TRBJ2-2; 7 bases fit TRBD1. The CDR3 extends over 14 amino acids. V shed 0 bases, J shed 5 bases, and the junction held 0 bases outside the gene matches. Germline V gene data show CDR1 as LNHDA and CDR2 as SQIVND (reference sequence). The DNA for the CDR3 is TGTGCCAGTAGTATAGAGACAGGGACCGGGGAGCTGTTTTTT. It is translated as CASSIETGTGELFF.

This chain uses TRBV10-3 with TRBJ1-2; D gene unclear. The V and J ends lost 6 bases and 6 bases respectively, with 20 bases between them. The CDR3 is 15 amino acids. Germline V lookup: CDR1 ENHRY, CDR2 SYGVKD. CDR3 sequence reads: CAIRDFLDGENGYTF. CDR3 nucleotides: TGTGCCATCAGGGACTTCCTAGACGGGGAAAATGGCTACACCTTC.

This rearrangement joins TRBV7-2 to TRBJ1-1; D ambiguous. The V end lost 3 bases, the J end lost 1 base, and 9 bases lay between the germline ends. From germline, CDR1 is SGHTA and CDR2 FQGNSA. CDR3 length equals 14 residues. CDR3 region: CASSFGRENTEAFF. The CDR3 DNA reads as TGTGCCAGCAGCTTCGGGAGGGAGAACACTGAAGCTTTCTTT.

This clone is medium-sized by share. CDR3 sequence (DNA): TGCGCCAGCAGCCAAAGGTACGGGACTAGCGGCTTCGAGCAGTACTTC. This translates into CASSQRYGTSGFEQYF. The V and J genes are TRBV4-1 and TRBJ2-7; 11 bases map to TRBD2. V trimming: 2 bases; J trimming: 6 bases; junction bases outside the gene matches: 9. CDR3 length equals 16 residues. Germline CDR1 is MGHRA and CDR2 is YSYEKL.

V is TRBV5-1 and J is TRBJ1-5, with D perhaps TRBD1 (5 bases). The CDR3 has 14 residues. V lost 0 bases to trimming and J lost 5 bases, with 9 bases between them. Per the germline V gene, CDR1 is SGHRS and CDR2 is YFSETQ. CDR3 region: CASSLVGGDQPQHF. The CDR3 DNA is TGCGCCAGCAGCTTGGTTGGGGGGGATCAGCCCCAGCATTTT.